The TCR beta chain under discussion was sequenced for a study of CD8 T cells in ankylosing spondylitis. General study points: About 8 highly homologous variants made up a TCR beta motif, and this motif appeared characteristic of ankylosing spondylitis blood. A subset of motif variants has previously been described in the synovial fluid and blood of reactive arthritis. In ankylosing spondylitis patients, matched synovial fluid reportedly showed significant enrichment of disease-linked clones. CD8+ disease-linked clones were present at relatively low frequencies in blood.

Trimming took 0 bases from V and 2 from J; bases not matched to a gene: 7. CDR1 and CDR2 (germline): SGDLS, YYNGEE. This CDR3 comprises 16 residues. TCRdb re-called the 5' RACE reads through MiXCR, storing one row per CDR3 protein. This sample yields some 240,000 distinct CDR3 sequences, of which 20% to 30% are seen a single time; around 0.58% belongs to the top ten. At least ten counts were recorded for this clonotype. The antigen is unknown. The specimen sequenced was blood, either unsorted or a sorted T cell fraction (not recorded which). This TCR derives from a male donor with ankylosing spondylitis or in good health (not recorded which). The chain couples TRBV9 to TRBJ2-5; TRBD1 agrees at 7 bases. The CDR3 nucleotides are TGTGCCAGCAGCGTAGCGACAGGGACCCTACAAGAGACCCAGTACTTC. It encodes CASSVATGTLQETQYF.